Following are 11 T cell receptor beta chains from one sample sequenced in a study of OX40 agonist ivuxolimab in advanced cancers. Libraries were prepared by immunoSEQ multiplex PCR; TCRdb keeps only in-frame clonotypes and omits some of them. Of 25,000 or so clones listed, approximately 70% are singletons. This specimen consisted of CD4+ or CD8+ T cells sorted from blood, obtained in a trial of the OX40 agonist ivuxolimab. These receptors originate from an adult with an advanced solid tumor such as melanoma, head and neck, liver or kidney cancer.

This chain joins TRBV30 and TRBJ1-2; unclear D gene. The germline V and J ends were trimmed by 0 bases and 8 bases, with 10 bases remaining between them. Germline loops: CDR1 GTSNPN, CDR2 SVGIG (reference sequence). This CDR3 comprises 12 residues. CDR3 amino acids: CAWSVGGGGYTF. The CDR3 coding sequence is TGTGCCTGGAGTGTGGGAGGAGGAGGCTACACCTTC.

This clone was observed a single time. The genes are TRBV11-2 and TRBJ1-1, with D unresolved. The CDR3 runs to 17 residues. The V gene's germline CDR1 is SGHAT and CDR2 FQNNGV. V was cut by 0 bases and J by 4 bases, with 18 bases left in between. The CDR3 DNA reads as TGTGCCAGCAGCTTAGATTGGCGGGGAGACCGGAGCACTGAAGCTTTCTTT. It specifies CASSLDWRGDRSTEAFF.

The rearrangement uses TRBV5-6 and TRBJ2-7; D not resolved. V lost 0 bases and J 4 bases, leaving 11 bases between the germline ends. The CDR3 runs 14 residues. Germline CDR1 and CDR2: SGHDT and YYEEEE. CDR3 nucleotide sequence: TGTGCCAGCAGCTTGGGGGCCAGCATATACGAGCAGTACTTC. Amino acids: CASSLGASIYEQYF. The full variable domain, completed using reference TRBV5-6 and TRBJ2-7, is DAGVTQSPTHLIKTRGQQVTLRCSPKSGHDTVSWYQQALGQGPQFIFQYYEEEERQRGNFPDRFSGHQFPNYSSELNVNALLLGDSALYLCASSLGASIYEQYFGPGTRLTVT.

The chain joins TRBV9 to TRBJ2-3; 7 bases are shared with TRBD2. J gave up 1 base and V 3 bases, and 8 bases lay outside the gene matches. The CDR3 runs 16 residues. Germline V lookup: CDR1 SGDLS, CDR2 YYNGEE. The CDR3, as DNA: TGTGCCAGCAGCGCCGGGACTACTTACCGCACAGATACGCAGTATTTT. Its protein is CASSAGTTYRTDTQYF.

The chain links TRBV29-1 to TRBJ1-2; 8 bases fit TRBD1. J was trimmed by 7 bases and V by 8 bases; bases with no gene match: 12. The CDR3 has 13 amino acids. Germline assignment: CDR1 SQVTM and CDR2 ANQGSEA. CDR3 sequence (DNA): TGCAGCTACTCCGGACAGGGCCTACTTGGCTACACCTTC. Translating gives CSYSGQGLLGYTF.

V is TRBV6-4 and J is TRBJ2-1; a weak D match, TRBD2 (6 bases). V shed 0 bases and J shed 0 bases, with 6 bases lying between them. The CDR3 consists of 15 residues. The V gene's germline CDR1 is MRHNA and CDR2 SNTAGT. CDR3 loop: CASSDSSGSYNEQFF. The CDR3 DNA follows: TGTGCCAGCAGTGACTCTAGCGGCTCCTACAATGAGCAGTTCTTC.

The chain combines TRBV6-5 with TRBJ2-1, with 14 bases fitting TRBD2. V was clipped by 7 bases and J by 7 bases; unmatched bases: 6. The CDR3 spans 15 residues. Germline V lookup: CDR1 MNHEY, CDR2 SVGAGI. The CDR3 loop reads CASNYGTSGGNEQFF. The CDR3 DNA follows: TGTGCCAGCAACTACGGGACTAGCGGGGGAAATGAGCAGTTCTTC.

This clone was seen a few times. This chain joins TRBV7-2 and TRBJ2-7; 7 bases align to TRBD1. The junction had 7 bases not matched to a gene; V was cut back by 5 bases and J by 0 bases. The CDR3 loop spans 15 amino acids. Germline V gives CDR1 SGHTA, CDR2 FQGNSA. The CDR3 DNA follows: TGTGCCAGCAGCGAGGACAGGACCCACTCCTACGAGCAGTACTTC. This translates into CASSEDRTHSYEQYF.

J is TRBJ2-5 and V is TRBV4-2, with 8 bases aligning to TRBD1. The germline CDR1 and CDR2 sequences are LGHNA and YNFKEQ. The CDR3 spans 19 residues. The V and J ends lost 0 bases and 1 base, in that order; junction bases with no gene match: 13. CDR3 in amino acids: CASSQDGSDRAGSQETQYF. The CDR3, as DNA: TGTGCCAGCAGCCAAGACGGGTCGGACAGGGCAGGATCCCAAGAGACCCAGTACTTC.

The chain is built from TRBV5-6 and TRBJ2-7, with D perhaps TRBD2 (6 bases). Germline assignment: CDR1 SGHDT and CDR2 YYEEEE. Trimming took 4 bases from V and 9 from J, leaving 11 bases between them. The CDR3 consists of 11 residues. CDR3 nucleotides: TGTGCCAGCAGCCAAGGAGGGGCGCAGTACTTC. Amino acid sequence: CASSQGGAQYF.

The J gene is TRBJ1-1, the V gene TRBV5-1, with 9 bases fitting TRBD1. The CDR3 is made up of 15 amino acids. After removal of 4 bases from V and 4 bases from J, the junction contained 8 bases not matched to a gene. Per the germline V gene, CDR1 is SGHRS and CDR2 is YFSETQ. As DNA, the CDR3 is TGCGCCAGCAGCCGAGACGGGACAGGGCTCACTGAAGCTTTCTTT. Its protein product is CASSRDGTGLTEAFF.